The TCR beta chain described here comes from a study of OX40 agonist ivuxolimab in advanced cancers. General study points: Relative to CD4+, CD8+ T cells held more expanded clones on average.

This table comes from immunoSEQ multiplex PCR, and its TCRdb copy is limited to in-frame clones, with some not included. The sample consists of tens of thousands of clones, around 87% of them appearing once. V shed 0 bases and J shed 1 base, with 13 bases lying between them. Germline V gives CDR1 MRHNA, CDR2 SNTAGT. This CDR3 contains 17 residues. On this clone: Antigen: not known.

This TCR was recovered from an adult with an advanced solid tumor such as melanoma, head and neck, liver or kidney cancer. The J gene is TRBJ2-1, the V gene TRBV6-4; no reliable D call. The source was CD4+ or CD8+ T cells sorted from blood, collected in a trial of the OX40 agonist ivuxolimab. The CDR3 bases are TGTGCCAGCAGTGACTCAACGGACGAGATTTCCTACAATGAGCAGTTCTTC. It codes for CASSDSTDEISYNEQFF.